These 10 T cell receptor beta chains came from one sample sequenced in a study of tumor and adjacent non-tumor tissue in lung cancer (dated by TCRdb to 2016 to 2018). The receptor library was made with multiplex PCR. Sequencing used an Illumina HiSeq 2500. Following protocols modified from ARM-PCR, the researchers constructed TCRbeta libraries through three rounds of nested PCR with primers (Table S4). TCRdb cleaned the public reads at Q25 with fastp, built clones with MiXCR and kept in-frame beta chains. Identical CDR3 proteins give one entry, which carries the most common genes and DNA. This sample has fewer than 85,000 distinct CDR3 sequences in its table, and around 85% of those were observed once. About 14% of the sample goes to the ten largest clones. RNA was extracted from bulk unsorted tissue and checked for quality with a NanoDrop ND-1000 and an Agilent 2100. Sequencing was performed on lung tumor tissue. All receptors derive from a woman in her fifties or sixties with non-small cell lung cancer.

The V call is TRBV29-1, the J call TRBJ2-1; possible D gene TRBD2, 5 bases. The CDR3 sequence is 17 residues long. Germline-derived CDR1 and CDR2 are SQVTM and ANQGSEA. The CDR3 DNA reads as TGCGGAGTTGAACGCTCCGGGGTTCTTGTAGTCTACAATGAGCAGTTCTTC. It is translated as CGVERSGVLVVYNEQFF.

In its sample, this clonotype was seen many times. Here the CDR3 reads CASSSQYKDEQYF. The CDR3 DNA reads as TGTGCCAGCAGCTCACAATACAAAGACGAGCAGTACTTC. V gene TRBV7-2 combines with J gene TRBJ2-7; D is ambiguous. The V end lost 4 bases, the J end lost 5 bases, and 12 bases lay between the germline ends. The CDR3 is 13 amino acids. Germline V gives CDR1 SGHTA, CDR2 FQGNSA.

On this clonotype: At one end the junction does not follow the germline gene, possibly because of a read error. This sequence joins TRBV20-1 and TRBJ2-7; D perhaps matches TRBD1 (5 bases). CDR1 DFQATT and CDR2 SNEGSKA come from the germline V gene (reference sequence). This CDR3 is 15 amino acids long. The CDR3: CGARDPTENWSEQYF. CDR3 nucleotides: TGCGGTGCTAGAGACCCGACAGAGAACTGGTCCGAGCAGTACTTC.

In its sample, this clonotype was seen once. The conserved phenylalanine or tryptophan normally closing the CDR3 is absent here, so this likely arose from a read error. The J gene is TRBJ2-3, the V gene TRBV18, with 7 bases lining up with TRBD2. Looked up from germline, CDR1 is KGHSH and CDR2 is LQKENI. The CDR3 runs to 16 residues. The V and J ends lost 3 bases and 4 bases, in that order; junction bases with no gene match: 10. The DNA of the CDR3 is TGTGCCAGCTCACCTTTTTCGGGAGGAGGCTCAGATACGCAGTATTTA. Translating it yields CASSPFSGGGSDTQYL.

For this clonotype: The conserved phenylalanine or tryptophan normally closing the CDR3 is absent here, so this likely arose from a read error. The DNA is omitted, as the CDR3 cannot be located on it reliably, and the CDR3 follows TCRdb's listing. This CDR3 is CSVAIGDETYEQYL. V usage is TRBV29-1 and J usage is TRBJ2-7; the table's D call, TRBD1, was not checked against the DNA. Including both end residues, the CDR3 is 14 amino acids long. Germline assignment: CDR1 SQVTM and CDR2 ANQGSEA.

For the CDR3, the DNA is TGCGCCAGCAGCTTGCATACGGAAACAGCCTACGAGCAGTACTTC. Translation gives CASSLHTETAYEQYF. The chain uses TRBV5-1 and TRBJ2-7; no definite D call. V gave up 1 base and J gave up 2 bases, with 13 bases separating them. CDR1 is SGHRS and CDR2 is YFSETQ in the germline V gene. The CDR3 runs 15 residues.

The chain joins TRBV29-1 to TRBJ1-2; D uncertain. Germline loops: CDR1 SQVTM, CDR2 ANQGSEA. The CDR3 has 12 amino acids. The CDR3: CRGDHLTYGYTF. The CDR3 DNA is TGCAGAGGCGATCACCTAACATATGGCTACACCTTC.

With regard to this clonotype: The junction and the germline gene differ at one end; a read error may be behind it. The V call is TRBV20-1, the J call TRBJ2-1; D remains ambiguous. The CDR3 is 14 residues long. The germline V gene has CDR1 DFQATT and CDR2 SNEGSKA (reference sequence). CDR3 sequence (DNA): TGCAGTGCTAGAGGTTGGGCAAACCACAATGAGCAGCTCTTC. Translating gives CSARGWANHNEQLF.

In its sample, this clonotype is medium-sized (0.01 to 0.1%). At one of its ends the junction is not consistent with the germline gene, which may arise from a read error. The chain has TRBV10-3 and TRBJ2-3, with a weak D call TRBD1 (5 bases). Looked up from germline, CDR1 is ENHRY and CDR2 is SYGVKD. The CDR3 runs to 15 residues. The CDR3: CATSTGETSTDTQYF. CDR3 DNA sequence: TGTGCCACCAGTACAGGAGAAACTAGCACAGATACGCAGTATTTT.

Concerning this clonotype: This could be a read error, since a much larger clone is one nucleotide away. V usage is TRBV5-1 and J usage is TRBJ2-5; D perhaps matches TRBD2 (6 bases). CDR3 size: 22 residues. The V and J ends lost 1 base and 2 bases respectively, with 33 bases between them. Germline CDR1 is SGHRS and CDR2 is YFSETQ. The CDR3 here is CASSLFDFSSESGSVPQETQYF. The CDR3 nucleotides are TGCGCCAGCAGCTTGTTTGATTTCTCATCGGAGAGCGGGTCCGTTCCACAAGAGACCCAGTACTTC.